The rows below give T cell receptor beta chains drawn from one sample of a study of T cells in Graves' hyperthyroidism and ophthalmopathy. MiXCR, applied by TCRdb to the multiplex PCR reads, yields one record per CDR3 protein. The table includes around 690,000 distinct CDR3 sequences, less than 25% detected once. The sequenced sample consisted of blood. The receptor source for this set is a man aged 30 to 39 with Graves' ophthalmopathy. Both conserved end residues are part of each CDR3. Each record gives: CDR3 protein, CDR3 DNA, CDR3 length, clone size, J gene, V gene, D gene. A D gene is named only where the DNA matches it firmly. Expanded clones are given a class, and other clones once, few, many or no size at all.

CDR3aa: CASSLVAAVTDTQYF
CDR3nt: TGCGCCAGCAGCTTGGTGGCGGCGGTCACAGATACGCAGTATTTT
len: 15
abundance: many
j_gene: TRBJ2-3
v_gene: TRBV5-1
d_gene: NA

CDR3aa: CASSRITGTPFNTGELFF
CDR3nt: TGCGCCAGCAGCCGAATTACCGGGACGCCATTCAACACCGGGGAGCTGTTTTTT
len: 18
abundance: NA
j_gene: TRBJ2-2
v_gene: TRBV5-1
d_gene: NA

CDR3aa: CASSALRLAVGYEQFF
CDR3nt: TGTGCCAGTAGTGCTCTCCGTCTAGCGGTAGGTTATGAGCAGTTCTTC
len: 16
abundance: few
j_gene: TRBJ2-1
v_gene: TRBV19
d_gene: TRBD2

CDR3aa: CASSPQGREQFF
CDR3nt: TGCGCCAGCAGCCCACAGGGGCGAGAGCAGTTCTTC
len: 12
abundance: NA
j_gene: TRBJ2-1
v_gene: TRBV4-1
d_gene: TRBD1

CDR3aa: CSACRVRGQPQHF
CDR3nt: TGCAGTGCTTGCAGGGTGCGTGGTCAGCCCCAGCATTTT
len: 13
abundance: few
j_gene: TRBJ1-5
v_gene: TRBV20-1
d_gene: NA

CDR3aa: CASSSLTSGSGNEQFF
CDR3nt: TGCGCCAGCAGCAGCCTGACTAGCGGGAGCGGGAATGAGCAGTTCTTC
len: 16
abundance: many
j_gene: TRBJ2-1
v_gene: TRBV5-1
d_gene: TRBD2

CDR3aa: CASSYSIKGTSPYEQYF
CDR3nt: TGTGCCAGCAGTTACTCGATAAAGGGGACCTCCCCCTACGAGCAGTACTTC
len: 17
abundance: few
j_gene: TRBJ2-7
v_gene: TRBV6-5
d_gene: NA

CDR3aa: CASSPEGQLRWSGYTF
CDR3nt: TGCGCCAGCAGTCCAGAGGGACAGTTGCGTTGGTCGGGCTACACCTTC
len: 16
abundance: NA
j_gene: TRBJ1-2
v_gene: TRBV10-2
d_gene: TRBD1

CDR3aa: CASNPTQGWGNTEAFF
CDR3nt: TGTGCCAGCAACCCCACGCAGGGATGGGGGAACACTGAAGCTTTCTTT
len: 16
abundance: many
j_gene: TRBJ1-1
v_gene: TRBV11-2
d_gene: NA

CDR3aa: CAWDLSGGSYNEQFF
CDR3nt: TGTGCCTGGGACCTCTCAGGGGGTTCCTACAATGAGCAGTTCTTC
len: 15
abundance: few
j_gene: TRBJ2-1
v_gene: TRBV30
d_gene: TRBD1

CDR3aa: CASSTTSGSITRETQYF
CDR3nt: TGTGCCAGTAGTACGACTAGCGGGAGTATAACCCGGGAGACCCAGTACTTC
len: 17
abundance: NA
j_gene: TRBJ2-5
v_gene: TRBV19
d_gene: TRBD2

CDR3aa: CSARPGDSGANVLTF
CDR3nt: TGCAGTGCTAGACCAGGGGACTCTGGGGCCAACGTCCTGACTTTC
len: 15
abundance: few
j_gene: TRBJ2-6
v_gene: TRBV20-1
d_gene: NA

CDR3aa: CASSSSEGNQPQHF
CDR3nt: TGTGCCAGCAGCTCTTCCGAGGGGAATCAGCCCCAGCATTTT
len: 14
abundance: NA
j_gene: TRBJ1-5
v_gene: TRBV7-9
d_gene: NA

CDR3aa: CASIGAGELFF
CDR3nt: TGTGCCAGCATCGGAGCCGGGGAGCTGTTTTTT
len: 11
abundance: NA
j_gene: TRBJ2-2
v_gene: TRBV27
d_gene: NA

CDR3aa: CASSLVYSQGEQYF
CDR3nt: TGTGCCAGCAGCTTAGTTTACAGTCAAGGCGAGCAGTACTTC
len: 14
abundance: NA
j_gene: TRBJ2-7
v_gene: TRBV11-2
d_gene: NA

CDR3aa: CSAKTPGGVAYNEQFF
CDR3nt: TGCAGTGCTAAGACCCCGGGGGGGGTAGCCTACAATGAGCAGTTCTTC
len: 16
abundance: many
j_gene: TRBJ2-1
v_gene: TRBV20-1
d_gene: TRBD2